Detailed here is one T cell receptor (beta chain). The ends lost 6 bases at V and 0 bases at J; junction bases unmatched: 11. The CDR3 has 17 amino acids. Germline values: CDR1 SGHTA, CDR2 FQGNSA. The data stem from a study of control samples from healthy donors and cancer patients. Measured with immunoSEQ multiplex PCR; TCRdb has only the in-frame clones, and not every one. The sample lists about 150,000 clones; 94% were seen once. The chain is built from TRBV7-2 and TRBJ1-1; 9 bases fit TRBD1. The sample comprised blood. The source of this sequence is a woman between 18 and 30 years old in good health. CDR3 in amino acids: CASSSRRGTGLNTEAFF. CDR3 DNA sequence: TGTGCCAGCAGTTCCCGTCGGGGGACAGGGCTGAACACTGAAGCTTTCTTT.